This is a list of T cell receptor beta chains from one sample in a study of cytomegalovirus exposure and HLA in healthy donors. Clones were read by immunoSEQ multiplex PCR, and TCRdb kept only the in-frame ones, dropping some. The top ten clones hold just over 1% of a sample with some 130,000 clones, 60% to 85% of them seen once. The sample consisted of PBMCs. All receptors come from a human donor in good health. Each CDR3 is given with its conserved first and last residue. The D gene is left open where the match is weak. Clone size is shown for a subset of rows, as once, few, many or a class of expanded clone.

>TRBD1|TRBV5-6|14|TRBJ1-2|few
TGTGCCAGCAGCTTGGGGACAGGGACCTATGGCTACACCTTC
CASSLGTGTYGYTF
>TRBD1|TRBV7-9|15|TRBJ1-1|few
TGTGCCAGCGGGACGACAGGGGGGTCGCGGACTGAAGCTTTCTTT
CASGTTGGSRTEAFF
>TRBD1|TRBV5-1|14|TRBJ1-6|few
TGCGCCAGCAGCCCGGGGACAGGGGATTCACCCCTCCACTTT
CASSPGTGDSPLHF
>.|TRBV27|15|TRBJ2-7|.
TGTGCCAGCAGTTTATCCGGGACAACTAGCTACGAGCAGTACTTC
CASSLSGTTSYEQYF
>.|TRBV6-6|14|TRBJ1-2|.
TGTGCCAGCAGCCATCCATCGAAAAACGGTGGCTACACCTTC
CASSHPSKNGGYTF
>TRBD1|TRBV28|14|TRBJ1-2|.
TGTGCCAGCAGTACCCACCGGGACAGGGGAGGCTACACCTTC
CASSTHRDRGGYTF
>TRBD2|TRBV10-3|15|TRBJ2-3|.
TGTGCCATCTCTGGCGGGGGGAAGAGCACAGATACGCAGTATTTT
CAISGGGKSTDTQYF
>.|TRBV6-5|14|TRBJ1-3|few
TGTGCCAGCAGTATATCGATGGGGGGGAACACCATATATTTT
CASSISMGGNTIYF
>.|TRBV6-5|14|TRBJ1-2|few
TGTGCCAGCAGTTACAGCGGGTTAGACTATGGCTACACCTTC
CASSYSGLDYGYTF
>TRBD1|TRBV5-1|19|TRBJ1-3|.
TGCGCCAGCAGCAAAACAGGGGTTCGGGATTCTTTATCTGGAAACACCATATATTTT
CASSKTGVRDSLSGNTIYF
>TRBD2|TRBV7-6|15|TRBJ2-7|.
TGTGCCAGCAGCTCTCTAGCGGGGGGGCTTCGAGAGCAGTACTTC
CASSSLAGGLREQYF
>TRBD1|TRBV27|16|TRBJ2-1|.
TGTGCCAGCGATAAACCCCGGGACAGGGCTGGCAATGAGCAGTTCTTC
CASDKPRDRAGNEQFF
>TRBD2|TRBV4-1|16|TRBJ2-1|.
TGCGCCAGCAGCCACTTAGCGGGGGGGACGTACAATGAGCAGTTCTTC
CASSHLAGGTYNEQFF
>TRBD2|TRBV4-2|18|TRBJ2-3|.
TGTGCCAGCAGCCAAGCGAGGGCTAGCGGGGGGAGGACAGATACGCAGTATTTT
CASSQARASGGRTDTQYF
>.|TRBV28|12|TRBJ1-1|.
TGTGCCAGCAGTCAGGTAACGACTGAAGCTTTCTTT
CASSQVTTEAFF
>TRBD1|TRBV5-1|14|TRBJ2-3|.
TGCGCCAGCAGCTTGCAACAGGGGGAAGATACGCAGTATTTT
CASSLQQGEDTQYF
>TRBD1|TRBV27|12|TRBJ2-7|.
TGTGCCAGCAGTTTCAGGCCAGGGGGGCAGTACTTC
CASSFRPGGQYF
>.|TRBV6-6|12|TRBJ1-3|few
TGTGCCGTCAGAGGGCCTGGAAACACCATATATTTT
CAVRGPGNTIYF
>.|TRBV4-1|13|TRBJ2-1|.
TGCGCCAGCAGCCCAGGGGAAGCACATGAGCAGTTCTTC
CASSPGEAHEQFF
>TRBD1|TRBV29-1|13|TRBJ2-7|.
TGCAGCGTTGTAGGGGGCGGAGGTTACGAGCAGTACTTC
CSVVGGGGYEQYF
>TRBD1|TRBV7-8|15|TRBJ1-4|.
TGTGCCAGCAGCGCCTCCGGGACAGCCGATGAAAAACTGTTTTTT
CASSASGTADEKLFF
>TRBD1|TRBV5-1|14|TRBJ1-1|few
TGCGCCAGCAGCTGGGAACAGGGGAGCACTGAAGCTTTCTTT
CASSWEQGSTEAFF
>.|TRBV6-5|12|TRBJ1-2|.
TGTGCCAGCAGTTACGACAGCTATGGCTACACCTTC
CASSYDSYGYTF
>.|TRBV10-3|14|TRBJ2-5|.
TGTGCCATCAGTGAGTCGACGGGAATGGGGACCCAGTACTTC
CAISESTGMGTQYF
>.|TRBV27|15|TRBJ1-2|.
TGTGCCAGCAGTTTCTATCCCGCCACGGGCTATGGCTACACCTTC
CASSFYPATGYGYTF
>TRBD2|TRBV6-1|15|TRBJ2-1|.
TGTGCCAGCAGGGATAGACTAGCGGTCTACAATGAGCAGTTCTTC
CASRDRLAVYNEQFF
>TRBD1|TRBV7-6|15|TRBJ2-1|.
TGTGCCAGCAGTTACACAGGGGGCGGGTACAATGAGCAGTTCTTC
CASSYTGGGYNEQFF
>TRBD1|TRBV6-5|13|TRBJ2-7|.
TGTGCCAGCAGGGATACAGGGGAACACGAGCAGTACTTC
CASRDTGEHEQYF
>.|TRBV11-2|14|TRBJ1-3|.
TGTGCCAGCAGCGGCCAGGGGTCGGGAAACACCATATATTTT
CASSGQGSGNTIYF
>.|TRBV15|16|TRBJ1-5|.
TGTGCCACCAGCAAAAGTCAGGGTTATAGCAATCAGCCCCAGCATTTT
CATSKSQGYSNQPQHF
>.|TRBV11-1|13|TRBJ1-1|.
TGTGCCAGCGGCCCCGGGGAAGGGACTGAAGCTTTCTTT
CASGPGEGTEAFF
>TRBD1|TRBV10-1|14|TRBJ1-1|.
TGCGCCAGCAGTGACGGGACAGCTAACACTGAAGCTTTCTTT
CASSDGTANTEAFF
>TRBD1|TRBV7-9|15|TRBJ2-1|.
TGTGCCAGCAGTCGCCGGACAGGGACTTACAATGAGCAGTTCTTC
CASSRRTGTYNEQFF
>.|TRBV7-8|15|TRBJ2-5|.
TGTGCCAGCAGCTTAATCCGGGGATCTCAAGAGACCCAGTACTTC
CASSLIRGSQETQYF
>TRBD1|TRBV5-6|17|TRBJ1-2|many
TGTGCCAGCAGCTTGGGCCCAACAGGGGGTTTCACCGGTGGCTACACCTTC
CASSLGPTGGFTGGYTF
>.|TRBV2|12|TRBJ2-3|.
TGTGCCAGCAGGGCAGACTTGGATACGCAGTATTTT
CASRADLDTQYF
>TRBD1|TRBV5-6|15|TRBJ1-2|.
TGTGCCAGCAGCTACCAGGGGGCCGCTAACTATGGCTACACCTTC
CASSYQGAANYGYTF
>.|TRBV19|14|TRBJ2-7|.
TGTGCCAGTAGTATAGCCGGGCAGGGCTACGAGCAGTACTTC
CASSIAGQGYEQYF
>TRBD2|TRBV4-1|17|TRBJ2-3|.
TGCGCCAGCAGCCAAGATTCGGGACTAGCGGGGAGGTTGGCGCAGTATTTT
CASSQDSGLAGRLAQYF
>TRBD1|TRBV2|14|TRBJ1-6|few
TGTGCCAGCAGAGCAACAGGGGGCAGTTCACCCCTCCACTTT
CASRATGGSSPLHF
>.|TRBV18|14|TRBJ1-2|.
TGTGCCAGCTCACCCCTAAGTTCGACAGAAGGCTACACCTTC
CASSPLSSTEGYTF
>.|TRBV2|13|TRBJ1-2|.
TGTGCCAGCAGCGATAACAGGTCCTGGGGCTACACCTTC
CASSDNRSWGYTF